These 7 T cell receptor beta chains originate from one sample sequenced in a study of shared clonotypes between healthy human individuals. Sequencing was performed with immunoSEQ multiplex PCR; in TCRdb, only in-frame clones are kept and a portion is missing. This repertoire shows approximately 2.5 million clones, around 94% found once; its top ten account for over 0.12%. The sample taken for sequencing was naive CD4+ T cells sorted from blood. Subset reported: CD45RA+ positively selected. These receptors were taken from a young man in good health.

The J gene is TRBJ2-3, the V gene TRBV11-1, with D maybe TRBD2 (6 bases). The CDR3 sequence is 18 residues long. Trimming left V 1 base short and J 4 bases short, with 21 bases between. The germline CDR1 and CDR2 sequences are SGHAT and FQDESV (reference sequence). The CDR3 bases are TGTGCCAGCAGCTTAGTTTCATCCTTTGGGCTAGCGCCAGATACGCAGTATTTT. Its protein is CASSLVSSFGLAPDTQYF.

The table lists this clone with a few counts. An end of the junction does not agree with germline; a read error may underlie this. This rearrangement joins TRBV2 to TRBJ2-7; TRBD1 matches at 9 bases. The CDR3 is 12 residues long. Germline V lookup: CDR1 SNHLY, CDR2 FYNNEI. The CDR3: CASRQGQGPGRF. The CDR3 nucleotides are TGTGCCAGCAGGCAGGGACAGGGCCCCGGACGCTTC.

The chain is built from TRBV6-5 and TRBJ2-7; TRBD1 aligns across 8 bases. The CDR3 loop spans 14 amino acids. CDR1 is MNHEY, CDR2 SVGAGI, per germline. Trimming removed 2 bases from V and 5 bases from J; junction bases left unmatched: 5. As DNA, the CDR3 is TGTGCCAGCAGTTACAACGGACAGGGAGACGAGCAGTACTTC. Protein product: CASSYNGQGDEQYF.

The rearrangement uses TRBV19 and TRBJ2-7; no reliable D call. V lost 3 bases, J lost 0 bases, and 9 bases lay in between. The germline V gene encodes CDR1 LNHDA and CDR2 SQIVND (reference sequence). The CDR3 has 14 amino acids. The CDR3 sequence: CASSIEWTSYEQYF. Here the CDR3 DNA reads TGTGCCAGTAGTATTGAATGGACCTCCTACGAGCAGTACTTC.

This rearrangement joins TRBV27 to TRBJ2-6; TRBD1 agrees at 9 bases. Germline CDR1 is MNHEY and CDR2 is SMNVEV (reference sequence). The CDR3 consists of 18 residues. The ends lost 7 bases at V and 8 bases at J; junction bases unmatched: 18. CDR3 sequence reads: CASTPLGGGQGLSNVLTF. The CDR3 coding sequence is TGTGCCAGCACCCCTCTAGGGGGGGGACAGGGTTTGTCCAACGTCCTGACTTTC.

This clone has just one count. The chain carries TRBV5-4 and TRBJ2-5; 14 bases fit TRBD2. From germline, CDR1 is SGHNT and CDR2 YYREEE (reference sequence). The CDR3 totals 15 residues. J lost 4 bases, V lost 5 bases, and 4 bases had no gene match. The CDR3 nucleotides read TGTGCCAGCAGAGTGGGGACTAGCGGGAGAGAGACCCAGTACTTC. Protein sequence: CASRVGTSGRETQYF.

This clone came up once. The rearrangement links TRBV5-1 to TRBJ2-1, with a tentative D call TRBD2 (7 bases). The CDR3 covers 14 residues. CDR1 and CDR2 from the germline V gene are SGHRS and YFSETQ. Trimming left V 4 bases short and J 6 bases short, with 14 bases between. The CDR3 region is CASSLGGELNEQFF. The CDR3 bases are TGCGCCAGCAGCCTAGGGGGGGAACTCAATGAGCAGTTCTTC.